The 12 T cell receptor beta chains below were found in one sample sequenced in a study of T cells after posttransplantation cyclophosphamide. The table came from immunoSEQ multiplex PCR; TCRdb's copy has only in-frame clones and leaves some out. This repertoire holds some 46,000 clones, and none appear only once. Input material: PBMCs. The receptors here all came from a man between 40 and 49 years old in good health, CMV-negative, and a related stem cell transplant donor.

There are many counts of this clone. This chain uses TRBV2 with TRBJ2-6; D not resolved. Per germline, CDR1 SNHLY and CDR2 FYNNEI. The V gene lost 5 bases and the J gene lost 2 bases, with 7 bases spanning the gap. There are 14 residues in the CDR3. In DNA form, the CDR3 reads TGTGCCAGCAGTTTCGAGGCTGGGGCCAACGTCCTGACTTTC. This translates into CASSFEAGANVLTF.

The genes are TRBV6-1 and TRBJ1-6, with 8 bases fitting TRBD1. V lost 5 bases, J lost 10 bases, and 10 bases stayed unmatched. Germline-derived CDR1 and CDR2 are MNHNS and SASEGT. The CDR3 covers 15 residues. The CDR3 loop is CASSPADRDGSPLHF. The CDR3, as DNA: TGTGCCAGCAGTCCCGCGGACAGGGACGGGTCACCCCTCCACTTT.

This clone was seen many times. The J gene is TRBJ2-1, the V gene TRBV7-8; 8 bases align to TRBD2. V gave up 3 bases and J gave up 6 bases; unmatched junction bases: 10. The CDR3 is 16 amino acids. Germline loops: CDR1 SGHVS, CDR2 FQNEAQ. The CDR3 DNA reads TGTGCCAGCAGCTTTGGATTCGGGGGGGCCTCCAATGAGCAGTTCTTC. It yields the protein CASSFGFGGASNEQFF.

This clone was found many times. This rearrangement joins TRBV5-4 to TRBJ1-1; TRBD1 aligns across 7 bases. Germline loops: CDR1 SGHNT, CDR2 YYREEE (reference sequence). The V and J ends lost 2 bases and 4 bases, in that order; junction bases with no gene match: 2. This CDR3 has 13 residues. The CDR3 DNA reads TGTGCCAGCAGCTTTGACAGGGTCACTGAAGCTTTCTTT. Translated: CASSFDRVTEAFF.

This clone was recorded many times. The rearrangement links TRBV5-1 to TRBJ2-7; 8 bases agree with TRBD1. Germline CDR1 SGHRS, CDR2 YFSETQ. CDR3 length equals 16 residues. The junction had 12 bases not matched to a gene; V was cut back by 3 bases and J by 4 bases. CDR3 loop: CASSSREGTGAYEQYF. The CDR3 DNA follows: TGCGCCAGCAGCTCCCGCGAGGGGACAGGCGCGTACGAGCAGTACTTC.

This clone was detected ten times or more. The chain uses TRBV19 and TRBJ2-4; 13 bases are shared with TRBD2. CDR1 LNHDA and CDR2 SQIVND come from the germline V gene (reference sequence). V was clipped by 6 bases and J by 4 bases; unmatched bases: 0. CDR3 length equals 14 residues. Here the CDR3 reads CASRTSGGKNIQYF. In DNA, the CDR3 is TGTGCCAGTAGGACTAGCGGGGGGAAAAACATTCAGTACTTC.

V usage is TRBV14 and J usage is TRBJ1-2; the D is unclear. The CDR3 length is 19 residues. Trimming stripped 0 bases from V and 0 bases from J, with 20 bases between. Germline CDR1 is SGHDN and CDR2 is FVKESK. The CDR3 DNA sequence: TGTGCCAGCAGCCAAGATATATTGAGACATATCGGTACTAACTATGGCTACACCTTC. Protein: CASSQDILRHIGTNYGYTF.

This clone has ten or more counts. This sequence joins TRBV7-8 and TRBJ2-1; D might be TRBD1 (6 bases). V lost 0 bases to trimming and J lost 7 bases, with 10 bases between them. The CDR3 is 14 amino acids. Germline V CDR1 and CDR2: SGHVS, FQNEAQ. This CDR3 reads CASSLARTVNEQFF. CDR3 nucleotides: TGTGCCAGCAGCTTAGCGAGGACAGTGAATGAGCAGTTCTTC.

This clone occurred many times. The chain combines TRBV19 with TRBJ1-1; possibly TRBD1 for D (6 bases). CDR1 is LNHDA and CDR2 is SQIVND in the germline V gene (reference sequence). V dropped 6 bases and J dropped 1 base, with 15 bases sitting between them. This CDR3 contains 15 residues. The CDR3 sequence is CASRAQGSENTEAFF. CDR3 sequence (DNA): TGTGCCAGTAGGGCCCAGGGGTCAGAGAACACTGAAGCTTTCTTT.

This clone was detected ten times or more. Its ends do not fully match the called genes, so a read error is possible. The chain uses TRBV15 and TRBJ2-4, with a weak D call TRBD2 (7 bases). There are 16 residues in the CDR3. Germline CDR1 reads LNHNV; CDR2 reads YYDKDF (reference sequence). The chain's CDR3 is CATSGDRGAAKNIQYF. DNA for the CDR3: TGTGCCACCAGCGGAGACCGGGGGGCGGCCAAAAACATTCAGTACTTC.

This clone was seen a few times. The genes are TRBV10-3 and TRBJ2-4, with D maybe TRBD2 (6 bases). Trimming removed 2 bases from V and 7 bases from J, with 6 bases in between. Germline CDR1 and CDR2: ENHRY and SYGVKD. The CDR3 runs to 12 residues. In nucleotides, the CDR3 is TGTGCCATCAGTGAGGGAGGGAACATTCAGTACTTC. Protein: CAISEGGNIQYF.

CDR3 nucleotide sequence: TGTGCCAGCAGTTTACAGGGGTGGGCTAATGAAAAACTGTTTTTT. This codes for CASSLQGWANEKLFF. This sequence joins TRBV6-5 and TRBJ1-4; 7 nucleotides align to TRBD1. From germline, CDR1 is MNHEY and CDR2 SVGAGI. Germline trimming cut 4 bases from V and 3 bases from J; bases unmatched to any gene: 5. The CDR3 covers 15 residues.